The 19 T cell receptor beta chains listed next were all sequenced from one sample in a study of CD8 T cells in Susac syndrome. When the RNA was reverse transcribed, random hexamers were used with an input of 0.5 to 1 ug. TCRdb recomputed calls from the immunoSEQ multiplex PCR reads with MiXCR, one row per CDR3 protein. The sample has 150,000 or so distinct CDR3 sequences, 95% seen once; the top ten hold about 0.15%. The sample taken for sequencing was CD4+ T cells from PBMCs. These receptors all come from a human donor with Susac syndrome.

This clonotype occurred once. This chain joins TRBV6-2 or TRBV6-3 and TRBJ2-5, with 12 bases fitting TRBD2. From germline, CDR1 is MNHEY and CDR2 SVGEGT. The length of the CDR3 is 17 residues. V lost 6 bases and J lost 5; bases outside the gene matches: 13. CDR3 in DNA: TGTGCCAGCAGCCCCGGAGGACTAGCGGGGTTCCGGGAGACCCAGTACTTC. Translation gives CASSPGGLAGFRETQYF.

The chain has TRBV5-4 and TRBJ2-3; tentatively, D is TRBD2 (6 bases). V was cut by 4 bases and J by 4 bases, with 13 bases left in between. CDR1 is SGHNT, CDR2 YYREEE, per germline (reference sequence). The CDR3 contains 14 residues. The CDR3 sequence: CASSLATKADTQYF. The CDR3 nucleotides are TGTGCCAGCAGCCTAGCGACTAAGGCAGATACGCAGTATTTT.

The CDR3 DNA follows: TGTGCCACCAGCAGAGATCGACAGGGAGAGACCCAGTACTTC. The encoded protein is CATSRDRQGETQYF. The rearrangement links TRBV15 to TRBJ2-5; the match to TRBD1 covers 7 bases. The germline V gene has CDR1 LNHNV and CDR2 YYDKDF (reference sequence). Trimming took 0 bases from V and 4 from J; bases not matched to a gene: 2. This CDR3 is 14 amino acids long.

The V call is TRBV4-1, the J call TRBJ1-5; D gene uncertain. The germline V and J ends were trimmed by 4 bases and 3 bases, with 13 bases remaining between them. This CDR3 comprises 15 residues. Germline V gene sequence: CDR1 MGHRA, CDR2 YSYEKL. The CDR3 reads CASSRALGLNQPQHF. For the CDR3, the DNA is TGCGCCAGCAGCCGGGCCCTTGGGCTCAATCAGCCCCAGCATTTT.

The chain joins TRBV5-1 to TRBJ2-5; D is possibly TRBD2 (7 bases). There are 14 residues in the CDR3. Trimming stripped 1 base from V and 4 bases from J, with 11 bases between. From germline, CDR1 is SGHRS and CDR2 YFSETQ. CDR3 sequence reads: CASSLSGGPETQYF. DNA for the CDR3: TGCGCCAGCAGCTTGTCGGGGGGCCCAGAGACCCAGTACTTC.

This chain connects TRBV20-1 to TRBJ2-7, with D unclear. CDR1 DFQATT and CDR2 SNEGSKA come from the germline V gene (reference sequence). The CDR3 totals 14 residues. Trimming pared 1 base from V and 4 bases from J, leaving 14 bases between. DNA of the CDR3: TGCAGTGCTAGAGTTGGTGGGATCCAGTACGAGCAGTACTTC. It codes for CSARVGGIQYEQYF.

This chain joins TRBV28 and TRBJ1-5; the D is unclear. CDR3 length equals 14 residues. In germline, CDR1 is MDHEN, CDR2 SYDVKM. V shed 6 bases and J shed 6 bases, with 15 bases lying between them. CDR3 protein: CASRLPQRSQPQHF. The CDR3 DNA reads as TGTGCCAGCAGATTGCCTCAACGAAGTCAGCCCCAGCATTTT. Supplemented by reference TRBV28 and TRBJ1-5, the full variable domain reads DVKVTQSSRYLVKRTGEKVFLECVQDMDHENMFWYRQDPGLGLRLIYFSYDVKMKEKGDIPEGYSVSREKKERFSLILESASTNQTSMYLCASRLPQRSQPQHFGDGTRLSIL.

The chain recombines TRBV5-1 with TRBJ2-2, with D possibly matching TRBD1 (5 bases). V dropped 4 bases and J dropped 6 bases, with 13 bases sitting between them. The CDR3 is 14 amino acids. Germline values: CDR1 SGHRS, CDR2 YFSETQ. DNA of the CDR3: TGCGCCAGCAGCCCCACAGGACCACCCGGGGAGCTGTTTTTT. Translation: CASSPTGPPGELFF.

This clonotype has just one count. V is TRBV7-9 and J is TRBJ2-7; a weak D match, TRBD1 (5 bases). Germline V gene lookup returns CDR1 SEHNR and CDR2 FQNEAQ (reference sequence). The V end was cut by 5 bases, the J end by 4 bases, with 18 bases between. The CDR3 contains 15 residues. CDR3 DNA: TGTGCCAGCAGCCCCCGGCCCCAGGGTTGGTACGAGCAGTACTTC. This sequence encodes CASSPRPQGWYEQYF.

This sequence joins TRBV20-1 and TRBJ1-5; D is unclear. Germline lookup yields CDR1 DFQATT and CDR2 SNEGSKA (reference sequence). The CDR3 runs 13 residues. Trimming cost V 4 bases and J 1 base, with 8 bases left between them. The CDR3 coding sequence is TGCAGTGCTAAAGGACGGAGCAATCAGCCCCAGCATTTT. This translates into CSAKGRSNQPQHF.

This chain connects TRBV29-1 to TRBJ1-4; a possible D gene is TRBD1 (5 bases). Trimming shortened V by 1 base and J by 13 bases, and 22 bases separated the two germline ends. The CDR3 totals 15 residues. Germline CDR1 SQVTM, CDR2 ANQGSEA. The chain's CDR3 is CSVEVLGGNPSLLFF. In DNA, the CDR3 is TGCAGCGTTGAAGTTCTCGGGGGGAACCCATCCCTACTGTTTTTT.

The CDR3 sequence: CASSLPAGTNEKLFF. CDR3 coding DNA: TGCGCCAGCAGCTTGCCGGCAGGGACTAATGAAAAACTGTTTTTT. V is TRBV5-1 and J is TRBJ1-4; possibly TRBD1 for D (5 bases). This CDR3 is 15 amino acids long. CDR1 is SGHRS, CDR2 YFSETQ, per germline. V was shortened by 1 base and J by 2 bases, with 9 bases between the two germline ends.

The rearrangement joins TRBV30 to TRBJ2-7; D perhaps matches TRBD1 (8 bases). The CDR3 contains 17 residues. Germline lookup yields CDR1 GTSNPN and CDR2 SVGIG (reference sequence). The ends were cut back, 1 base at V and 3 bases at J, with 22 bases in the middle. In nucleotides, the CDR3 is TGTGCCTGGAGTGAAGGACAGGGCCAGCGGGGAAGCTACGAGCAGTACTTC. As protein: CAWSEGQGQRGSYEQYF.

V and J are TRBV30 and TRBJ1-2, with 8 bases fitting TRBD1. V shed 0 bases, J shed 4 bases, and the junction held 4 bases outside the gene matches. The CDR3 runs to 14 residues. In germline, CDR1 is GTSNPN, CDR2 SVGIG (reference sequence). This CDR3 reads CAWSVYRGTYGYTF. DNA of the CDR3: TGTGCCTGGAGTGTATACAGGGGGACCTATGGCTACACCTTC.

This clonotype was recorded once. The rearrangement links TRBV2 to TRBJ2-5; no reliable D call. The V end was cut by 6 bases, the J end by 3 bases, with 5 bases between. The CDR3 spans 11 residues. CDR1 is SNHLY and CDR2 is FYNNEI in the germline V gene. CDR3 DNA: TGTGCCAGCAGGAAGGAAGAGACCCAGTACTTC. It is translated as CASRKEETQYF.

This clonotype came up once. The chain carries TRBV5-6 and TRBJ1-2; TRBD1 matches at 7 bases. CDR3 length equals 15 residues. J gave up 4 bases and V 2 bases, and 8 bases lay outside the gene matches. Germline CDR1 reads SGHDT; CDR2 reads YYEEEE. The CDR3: CASSLAGGVGYGYTF. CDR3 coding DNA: TGTGCCAGCAGCTTAGCAGGGGGAGTTGGCTATGGCTACACCTTC.

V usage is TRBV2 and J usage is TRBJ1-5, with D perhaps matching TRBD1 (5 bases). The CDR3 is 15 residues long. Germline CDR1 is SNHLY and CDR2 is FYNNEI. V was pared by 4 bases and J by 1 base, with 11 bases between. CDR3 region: CASSVGGRSNQPQHF. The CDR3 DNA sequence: TGTGCCAGCAGTGTTGGGGGACGCAGCAATCAGCCCCAGCATTTT.

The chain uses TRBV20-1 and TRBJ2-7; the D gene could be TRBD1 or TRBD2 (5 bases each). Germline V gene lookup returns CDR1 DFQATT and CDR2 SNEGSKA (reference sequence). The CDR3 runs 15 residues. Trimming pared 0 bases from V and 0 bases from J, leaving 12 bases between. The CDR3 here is CSARDLRDRSYEQYF. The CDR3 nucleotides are TGCAGTGCTAGAGATCTGAGGGACCGCTCCTACGAGCAGTACTTC.

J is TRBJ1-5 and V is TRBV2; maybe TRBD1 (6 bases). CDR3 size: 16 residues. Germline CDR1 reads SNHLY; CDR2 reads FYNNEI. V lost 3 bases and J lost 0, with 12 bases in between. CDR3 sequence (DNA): TGTGCCAGCAGTGAGAGGGGACACTATAGCAATCAGCCCCAGCATTTT. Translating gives CASSERGHYSNQPQHF.